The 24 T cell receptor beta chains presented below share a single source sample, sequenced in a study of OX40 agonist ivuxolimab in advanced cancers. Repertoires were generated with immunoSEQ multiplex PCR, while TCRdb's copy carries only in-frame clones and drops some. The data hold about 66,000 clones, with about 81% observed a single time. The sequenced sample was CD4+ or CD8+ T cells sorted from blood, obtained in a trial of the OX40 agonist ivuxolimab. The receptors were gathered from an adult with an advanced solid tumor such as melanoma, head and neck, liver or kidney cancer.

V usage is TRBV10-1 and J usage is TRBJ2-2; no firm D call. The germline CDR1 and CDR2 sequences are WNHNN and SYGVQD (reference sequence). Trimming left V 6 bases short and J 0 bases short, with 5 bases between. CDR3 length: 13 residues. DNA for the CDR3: TGCGCCAGCAGGGCCGCGAACACCGGGGAGCTGTTTTTT. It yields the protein CASRAANTGELFF.

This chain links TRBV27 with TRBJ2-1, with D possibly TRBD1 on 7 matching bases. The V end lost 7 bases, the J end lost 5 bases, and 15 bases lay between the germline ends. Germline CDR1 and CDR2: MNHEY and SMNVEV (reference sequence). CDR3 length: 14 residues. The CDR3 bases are TGTGCCAGCAAACGGGCAGGGGGGCACAATGAGCAGTTCTTC. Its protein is CASKRAGGHNEQFF.

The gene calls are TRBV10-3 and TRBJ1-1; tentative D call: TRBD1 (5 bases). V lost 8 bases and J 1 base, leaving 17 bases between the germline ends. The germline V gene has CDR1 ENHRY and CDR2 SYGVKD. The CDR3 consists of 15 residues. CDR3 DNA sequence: TGTGCCATCGGGGGGGACGGAGGGGCGAACACTGAAGCTTTCTTT. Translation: CAIGGDGGANTEAFF.

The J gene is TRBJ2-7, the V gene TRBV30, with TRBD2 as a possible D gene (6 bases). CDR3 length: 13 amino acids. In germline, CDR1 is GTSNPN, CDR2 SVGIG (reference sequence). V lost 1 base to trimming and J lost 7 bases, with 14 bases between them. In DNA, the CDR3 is TGTGCCTGGAGTGGAGGCGGTGGAGGGGAGCAGTACTTC. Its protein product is CAWSGGGGGEQYF.

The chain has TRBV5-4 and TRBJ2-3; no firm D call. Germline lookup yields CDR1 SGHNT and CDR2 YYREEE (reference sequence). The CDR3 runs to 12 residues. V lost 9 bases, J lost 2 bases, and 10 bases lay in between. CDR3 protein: CATGPNTDTQYF. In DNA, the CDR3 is TGTGCCACCGGACCCAACACAGATACGCAGTATTTT.

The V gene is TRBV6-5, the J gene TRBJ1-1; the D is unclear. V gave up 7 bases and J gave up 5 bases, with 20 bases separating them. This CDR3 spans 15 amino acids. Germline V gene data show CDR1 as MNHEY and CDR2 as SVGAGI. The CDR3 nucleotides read TGTGCCAGCAACACCAACCAACGGGGATGGACTGAAGCTTTCTTT. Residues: CASNTNQRGWTEAFF.

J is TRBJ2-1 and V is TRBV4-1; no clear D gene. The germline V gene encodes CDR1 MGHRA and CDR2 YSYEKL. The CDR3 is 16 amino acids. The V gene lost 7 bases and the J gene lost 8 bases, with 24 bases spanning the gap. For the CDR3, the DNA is TGCGCCAGCACCCGTACCCGAATAGGGTGGGCCGATGAGCAGTTCTTC. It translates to CASTRTRIGWADEQFF.

The DNA for the CDR3 is TGTGCCAGCAGCTCGGGACCTAGCAATCAGCCCCAGCATTTT. Encoded protein: CASSSGPSNQPQHF. The V and J genes are TRBV5-7 and TRBJ1-5, with TRBD1 as a possible D gene (5 bases). TRBV5-7 is an open reading frame whose function is uncertain. The CDR3 is 14 residues long. V gave up 3 bases and J gave up 0 bases, with 7 bases separating them.

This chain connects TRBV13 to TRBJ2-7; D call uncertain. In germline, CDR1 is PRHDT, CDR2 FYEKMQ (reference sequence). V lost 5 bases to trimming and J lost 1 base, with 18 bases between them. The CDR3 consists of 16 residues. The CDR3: CASSTRRGRRSYEQYF. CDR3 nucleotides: TGTGCCAGCAGCACCCGGCGTGGTCGTCGTTCCTACGAGCAGTACTTC.

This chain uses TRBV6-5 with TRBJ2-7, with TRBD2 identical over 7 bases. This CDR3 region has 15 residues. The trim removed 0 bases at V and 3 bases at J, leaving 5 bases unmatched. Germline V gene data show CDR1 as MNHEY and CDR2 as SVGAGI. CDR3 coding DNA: TGTGCCAGCAGTTACTCAGGGACTACCAACTACGAGCAGTACTTC. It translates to CASSYSGTTNYEQYF.

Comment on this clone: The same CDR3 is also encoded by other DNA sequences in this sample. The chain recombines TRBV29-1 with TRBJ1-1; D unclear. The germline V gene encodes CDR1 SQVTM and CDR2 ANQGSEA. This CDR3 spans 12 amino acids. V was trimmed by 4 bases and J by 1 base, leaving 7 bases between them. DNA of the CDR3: TGCAGCGTTGGGGAGAAGAACACTGAAGCTTTCTTT. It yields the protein CSVGEKNTEAFF.

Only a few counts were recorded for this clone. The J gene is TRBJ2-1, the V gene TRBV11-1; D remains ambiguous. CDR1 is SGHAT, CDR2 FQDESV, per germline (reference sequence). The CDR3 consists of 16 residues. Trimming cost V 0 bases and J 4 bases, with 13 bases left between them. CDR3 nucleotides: TGTGCCAGCAGCTTAGCTCGTGGCAGTTTATACAATGAGCAGTTCTTC. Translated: CASSLARGSLYNEQFF. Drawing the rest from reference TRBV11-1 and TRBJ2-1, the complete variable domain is EAEVAQSPRYKITEKSQAVAFWCDPISGHATLYWYRQILGQGPELLVQFQDESVVDDSQLPKDRFSAERLKGVDSTLKIQPAELGDSAMYLCASSLARGSLYNEQFFGPGTRLTVL.

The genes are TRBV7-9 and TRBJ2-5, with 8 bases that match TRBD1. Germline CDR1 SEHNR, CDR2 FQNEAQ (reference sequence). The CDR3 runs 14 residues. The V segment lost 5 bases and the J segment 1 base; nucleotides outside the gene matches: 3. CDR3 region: CASSMGTGQETQYF. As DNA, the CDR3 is TGTGCCAGCAGCATGGGGACAGGCCAAGAGACCCAGTACTTC.

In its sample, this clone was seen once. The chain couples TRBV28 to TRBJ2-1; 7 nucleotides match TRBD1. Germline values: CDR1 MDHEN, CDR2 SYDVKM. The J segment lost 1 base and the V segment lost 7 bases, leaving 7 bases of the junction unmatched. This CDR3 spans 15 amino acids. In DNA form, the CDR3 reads TGTGCCAGCACCACCGGACAGGTTTCCTACAATGAGCAGTTCTTC. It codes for CASTTGQVSYNEQFF.

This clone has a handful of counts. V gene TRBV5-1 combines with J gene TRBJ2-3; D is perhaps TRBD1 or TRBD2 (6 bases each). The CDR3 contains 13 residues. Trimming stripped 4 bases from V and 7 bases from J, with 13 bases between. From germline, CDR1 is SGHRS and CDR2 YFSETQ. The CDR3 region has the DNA TGCGCCAGCAGCGGTCAAGGGGGGAATACGCAGTATTTT. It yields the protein CASSGQGGNTQYF.

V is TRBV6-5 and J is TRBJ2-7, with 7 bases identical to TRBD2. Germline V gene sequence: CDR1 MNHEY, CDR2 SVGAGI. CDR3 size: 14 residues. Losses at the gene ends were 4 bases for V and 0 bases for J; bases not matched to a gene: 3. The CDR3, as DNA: TGTGCCAGCAGTTTAGCGGGTATCTCCTACGAGCAGTACTTC. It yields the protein CASSLAGISYEQYF.

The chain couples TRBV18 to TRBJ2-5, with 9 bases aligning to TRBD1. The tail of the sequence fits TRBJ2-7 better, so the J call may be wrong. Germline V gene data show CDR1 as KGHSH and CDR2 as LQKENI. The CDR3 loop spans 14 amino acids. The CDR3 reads CASSPRGQGYEQYF. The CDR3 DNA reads TGTGCCAGCTCACCAAGGGGACAGGGCTACGAGCAGTACTTC.

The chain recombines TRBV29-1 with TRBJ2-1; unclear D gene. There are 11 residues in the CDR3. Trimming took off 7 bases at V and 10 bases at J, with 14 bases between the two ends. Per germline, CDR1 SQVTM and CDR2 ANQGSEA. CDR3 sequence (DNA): TGCAGCGCCGAACAAAGGTTGGAGCAGTTCTTC. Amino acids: CSAEQRLEQFF.

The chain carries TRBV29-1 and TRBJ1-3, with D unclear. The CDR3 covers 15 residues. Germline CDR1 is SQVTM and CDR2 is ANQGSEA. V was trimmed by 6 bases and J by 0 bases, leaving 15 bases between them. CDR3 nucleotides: TGCAGCGTACGAGTGGGCCTTAACTCTGGAAACACCATATATTTT. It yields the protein CSVRVGLNSGNTIYF.

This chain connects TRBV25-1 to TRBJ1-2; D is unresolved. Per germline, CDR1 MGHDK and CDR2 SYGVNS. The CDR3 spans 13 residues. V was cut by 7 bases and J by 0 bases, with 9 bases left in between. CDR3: CASNPGANYGYTF. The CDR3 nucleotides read TGTGCCAGCAACCCGGGAGCTAACTATGGCTACACCTTC.

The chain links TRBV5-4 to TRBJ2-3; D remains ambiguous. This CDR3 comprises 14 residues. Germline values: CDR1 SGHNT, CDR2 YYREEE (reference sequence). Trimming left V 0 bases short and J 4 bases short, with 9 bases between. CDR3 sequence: CASSLGIGPDTQYF. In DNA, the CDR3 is TGTGCCAGCAGCTTGGGGATAGGTCCAGATACGCAGTATTTT. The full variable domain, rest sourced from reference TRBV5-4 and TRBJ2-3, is ETGVTQSPTHLIKTRGQQVTLRCSSQSGHNTVSWYQQALGQGPQFIFQYYREEENGRGNFPPRFSGLQFPNYSSELNVNALELDDSALYLCASSLGIGPDTQYFGPGTRLTVL.

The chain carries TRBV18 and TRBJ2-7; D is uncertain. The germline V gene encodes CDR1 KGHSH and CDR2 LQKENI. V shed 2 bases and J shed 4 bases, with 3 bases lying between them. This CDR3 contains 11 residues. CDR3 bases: TGTGCCAGCTCACCAGGGTACGAGCAGTACTTC. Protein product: CASSPGYEQYF.

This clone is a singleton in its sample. The DNA of the CDR3 is TGTGCCAGCAGACAATTTCGGGACATCCCTGAGCAGTTCTTC. Translated: CASRQFRDIPEQFF. The chain joins TRBV6-5 to TRBJ2-1, with D perhaps matching TRBD1 (6 bases). The CDR3 is 14 residues long. The ends were cut back, 6 bases at V and 9 bases at J, with 18 bases in the middle. The germline V gene encodes CDR1 MNHEY and CDR2 SVGAGI.

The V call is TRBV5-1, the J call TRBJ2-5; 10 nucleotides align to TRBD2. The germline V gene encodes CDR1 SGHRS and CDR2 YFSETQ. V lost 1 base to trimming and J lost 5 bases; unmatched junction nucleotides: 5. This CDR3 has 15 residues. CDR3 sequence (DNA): TGCGCCAGCAGCTTGACTAGCGGGATATTTGAGACCCAGTACTTC. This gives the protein CASSLTSGIFETQYF.